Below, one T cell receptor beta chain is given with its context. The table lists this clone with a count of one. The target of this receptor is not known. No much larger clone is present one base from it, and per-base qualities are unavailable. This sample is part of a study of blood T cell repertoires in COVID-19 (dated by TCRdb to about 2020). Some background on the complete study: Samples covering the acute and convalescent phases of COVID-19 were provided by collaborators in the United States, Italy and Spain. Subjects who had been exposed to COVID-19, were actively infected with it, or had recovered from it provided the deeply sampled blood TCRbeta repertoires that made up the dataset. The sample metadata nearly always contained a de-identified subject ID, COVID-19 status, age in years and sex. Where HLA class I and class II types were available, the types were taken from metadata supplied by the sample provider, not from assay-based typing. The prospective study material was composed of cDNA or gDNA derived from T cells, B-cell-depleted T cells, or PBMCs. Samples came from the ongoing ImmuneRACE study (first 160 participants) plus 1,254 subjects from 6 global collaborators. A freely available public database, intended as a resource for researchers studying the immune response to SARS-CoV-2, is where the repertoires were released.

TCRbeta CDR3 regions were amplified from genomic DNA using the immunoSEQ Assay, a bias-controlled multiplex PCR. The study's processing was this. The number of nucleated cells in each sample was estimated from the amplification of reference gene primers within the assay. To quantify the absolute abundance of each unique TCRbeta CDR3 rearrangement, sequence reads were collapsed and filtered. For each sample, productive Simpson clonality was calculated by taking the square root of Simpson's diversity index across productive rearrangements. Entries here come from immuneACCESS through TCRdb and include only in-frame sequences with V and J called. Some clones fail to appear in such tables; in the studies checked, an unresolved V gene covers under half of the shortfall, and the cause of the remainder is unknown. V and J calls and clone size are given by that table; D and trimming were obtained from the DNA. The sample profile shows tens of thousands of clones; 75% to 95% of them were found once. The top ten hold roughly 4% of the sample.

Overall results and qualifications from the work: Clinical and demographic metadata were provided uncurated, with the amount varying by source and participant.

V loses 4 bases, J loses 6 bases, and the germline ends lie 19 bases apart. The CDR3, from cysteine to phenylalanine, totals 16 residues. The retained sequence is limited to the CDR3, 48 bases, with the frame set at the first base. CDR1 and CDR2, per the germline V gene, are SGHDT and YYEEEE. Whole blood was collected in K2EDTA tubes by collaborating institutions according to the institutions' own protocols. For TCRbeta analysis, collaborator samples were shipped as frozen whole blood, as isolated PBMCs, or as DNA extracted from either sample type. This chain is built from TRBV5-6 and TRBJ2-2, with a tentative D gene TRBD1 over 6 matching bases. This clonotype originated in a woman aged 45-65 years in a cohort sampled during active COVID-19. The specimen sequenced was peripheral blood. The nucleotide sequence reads TGTGCCAGCAGCAAGTGGACAGCGAAGGGTTCCGGGGAGCTGTTTTTT. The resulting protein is CASSKWTAKGSGELFF.